These T cell receptor beta chains were read from a single sample in a study of chemoradiotherapy in HPV16-positive cancers. TCRdb keeps only in-frame clones here, not all; method: immunoSEQ multiplex PCR. The table lists approximately 4,200 clones, about four fifths of them singletons, with roughly 18% in the top ten. The sample consisted of tumor tissue, taken from a patient who underwent chemoradiotherapy. These receptor sequences come from a human donor with HPV-associated anogenital cancer. The CDR3 runs from the conserved cysteine through the conserved F or W. Fields, in order: J gene, D gene, clone size, CDR3 length, V gene, CDR3 DNA, CDR3 protein. A D gene is named only where the DNA matches it firmly. Size values are once, few and many counts, or a class for expanded clones, and some rows have none.

TRBJ1-5	-	once	14	TRBV15	TGTGCCACCAGCAGCTTTCAGGGTACTCAGCCCCAGCATTTT	CATSSFQGTQPQHF
TRBJ2-1	TRBD1	once	15	TRBV5-1	TGCGCCAGCAGCGGGCGGGGACAGGGGGGAAATGAGCAGTTCTTC	CASSGRGQGGNEQFF
TRBJ1-4	-	once	16	TRBV4-3	TGCGCCAGCAGCCAAGATTCAGGATCCGAGGGTGAAAAACTGTTTTTT	CASSQDSGSEGEKLFF
TRBJ2-6	TRBD1	-	16	TRBV15	TGTGCCACCAGCCCGACAGGGGGCACCGGGGCCAACGTCCTGACTTTC	CATSPTGGTGANVLTF
TRBJ2-7	-	-	13	TRBV29-1	TGCAGCGTTGAAGAAAAGGGTGCCTACGAGCAGTACTTC	CSVEEKGAYEQYF
TRBJ1-1	-	-	14	TRBV6-1	TGTGCCAGCAGTGAGGGCTACGATTTAACTGAAGCTTTCTTT	CASSEGYDLTEAFF
TRBJ1-2	-	-	15	TRBV30	TGTGCCTGGAGTGAGGGACCGAACTTTAACTATGGCTACACCTTC	CAWSEGPNFNYGYTF
TRBJ1-1	TRBD1	-	13	TRBV6-1	TGTGCCAGTAGCAGACAGGGCGGAGACGGAGCTTTCTTT	CASSRQGGDGAFF
TRBJ2-4	TRBD1	-	15	TRBV27	TGTGCCAGCAGTATAGGGACAGAAGCCAAAAACATTCAGTACTTC	CASSIGTEAKNIQYF
TRBJ1-6	-	-	14	TRBV7-9	TGTGCCAGCAGCCCGGGACGGGAGAATTCACCCCTCCACTTT	CASSPGRENSPLHF
TRBJ2-5	-	few	14	TRBV14	TGTGCCAGCAGCCAAGGCTCGGGAGCCGGGACCCAGTACTTC	CASSQGSGAGTQYF
TRBJ1-5	-	-	15	TRBV19	TGTGCCAGTAAAAAGGGCCGAAATAGCAATCAGCCCCAGCATTTT	CASKKGRNSNQPQHF
TRBJ2-7	TRBD2	-	13	TRBV30	TGTGCCGGACGGACTAGCGGGAGCTACGAGCAGTACTTC	CAGRTSGSYEQYF
TRBJ1-3	-	-	14	TRBV18	TGTGCCAGCTCACCGGGTAGCTCTGGAAACACCATATATTTT	CASSPGSSGNTIYF
TRBJ2-7	-	-	12	TRBV18	TGTGCCAGCTCACCAGGGGCGGGCGAGCAGTACTTC	CASSPGAGEQYF
TRBJ1-2	-	few	12	TRBV29-1	TGCAGCGTGCCCCAGGGTCTCTATGGCTACACCTTC	CSVPQGLYGYTF
TRBJ1-3	TRBD1	few	15	TRBV30	TGTGCCTGGAGCCGGGACAGTGGCTCTGGAAACACCATATATTTT	CAWSRDSGSGNTIYF
TRBJ2-7	-	-	13	TRBV7-2	TGTGCCAGCAGCCCCGGGTGGGGGGACGAGCAGTACTTC	CASSPGWGDEQYF
TRBJ1-6	-	-	15	TRBV7-8	TGTGCCAGCAGCTTTGGGGGGCAGGGCGGATCACCCCTCCACTTT	CASSFGGQGGSPLHF
TRBJ2-7	TRBD1	once	12	TRBV2	TGTGCCAGCAGTGAGGCCGGGACAGGGCAGTACTTC	CASSEAGTGQYF
TRBJ2-5	TRBD2	-	15	TRBV9	TGTGCCAGCAGCACTCGCGGGGGGAGGCAAGAGACCCAGTACTTC	CASSTRGGRQETQYF
TRBJ2-1	-	once	17	TRBV27	TGTGCCAGCAGTTTCCGAGGAGGGCAGGGACTCTACAATGAGCAGTTCTTC	CASSFRGGQGLYNEQFF
TRBJ2-7	-	-	14	TRBV9	TGTGTCAGCAGCGTAGCTACTGGGGGCTACGAGCAGTACTTC	CVSSVATGGYEQYF
TRBJ2-2	-	few	12	TRBV29-1	TGCAGCGTCGTACCAAACACCGGGGAGCTGTTTTTT	CSVVPNTGELFF
TRBJ2-2	TRBD1	-	17	TRBV13	TGTGCCAGCAGCCCCCACGGACAGGGGAAGCACACCGGGGAGCTGTTTTTT	CASSPHGQGKHTGELFF
TRBJ2-7	-	-	14	TRBV6-1	TGTGCCAGCAGTGGAGGGGCAGTTTACGACGAGCAGTACTTC	CASSGGAVYDEQYF
TRBJ1-1	-	-	18	TRBV7-2	TGTGCCAGCAGCTCGTTGCAGATGGGGGGCTTCTCGAACACTGAAGCTTTCTTT	CASSSLQMGGFSNTEAFF
TRBJ1-2	TRBD1	-	15	TRBV10-2	TGCGCCAGTCGTTCCGGGACAGCAGCTAACTATGGCTACACCTTC	CASRSGTAANYGYTF
TRBJ1-1	-	-	14	TRBV18	TGTGCCAGCTCACCGGCGGGGGGGGGCACTGAAGCTTTCTTT	CASSPAGGGTEAFF
TRBJ1-5	TRBD1	-	15	TRBV19	TGTGCCAGTGCAGGGGGCGAGGTGCGCAATCAGCCCCAGCATTTT	CASAGGEVRNQPQHF
TRBJ2-2	-	-	16	TRBV5-4	TGTGCCAGCAGCTTGGGGGGGATAGCGAACACCGGGGAGCTGTTTTTT	CASSLGGIANTGELFF
TRBJ2-3	-	-	12	TRBV11-3	TGTGCCAGCCACGGGGTTGCAGATACGCAGTATTTT	CASHGVADTQYF
TRBJ2-5	-	few	11	TRBV30	TGTGCCTGGAGTGATGGGGGGACCCAGTACTTC	CAWSDGGTQYF
TRBJ2-2	-	-	13	TRBV15	TGTGCCACCAGCCGGACTAACACCGGGGAGCTGTTTTTT	CATSRTNTGELFF
TRBJ1-1	TRBD1	-	13	TRBV7-8	TGTGCCAGCAGCTGGGGGCTACAGGGGGAAGCTTTCTTT	CASSWGLQGEAFF
TRBJ2-1	-	-	16	TRBV19	TGTGCCAGTAGCCATGGGTTCAGGGGAGCTAGTGATGAGCAGTTCTTC	CASSHGFRGASDEQFF
TRBJ1-6	-	-	14	TRBV27	TGTGCCAGCAGTTTAGCAGGGGAAAATTCACCCCTCCACTTT	CASSLAGENSPLHF
TRBJ1-1	-	-	14	TRBV19	TGTGCCAGTAGTATTAAGGCAGCTAACACTGAAGCTTTCTTT	CASSIKAANTEAFF
TRBJ2-7	-	-	11	TRBV20-1	TGCAGTGCTAGATTCCCCTACGAGCAGTACTTC	CSARFPYEQYF
TRBJ1-4	-	large	12	TRBV9	TGTGCCAGCAGCGAGGGTAATGAAAAACTGTTTTTT	CASSEGNEKLFF
TRBJ1-2	-	-	14	TRBV7-9	TGTGCCAGCAGCTTTAGCGGCAGTAACTATGGCTACACCTTC	CASSFSGSNYGYTF
TRBJ2-7	-	once	19	TRBV18	TGTGCCAGCTCACAGCTACGGACCGGGACAACCGACACTCCCTACGAGCAGTACTTC	CASSQLRTGTTDTPYEQYF
TRBJ2-7	TRBD1	-	14	TRBV9	TGTGCCAGCAGCGTAGCAGGGGGCAATTACGAGCAGTACTTC	CASSVAGGNYEQYF
TRBJ2-7	-	-	12	TRBV28	TGTGCCAGCAGTTTAAACCCCGCCGAGCAGTACTTC	CASSLNPAEQYF
TRBJ2-7	TRBD2	few	22	TRBV7-8	TGTGCCAGCAGCCCCAGGGGGGACAGTATCGGTAGACTAGCGGGAGTGGCCTACGAGCAGTACTTC	CASSPRGDSIGRLAGVAYEQYF
TRBJ1-3	-	-	14	TRBV5-6	TGTGCCAGCAGCCAGACAGTATCGGGAAACACCATATATTTT	CASSQTVSGNTIYF
TRBJ1-1	-	-	13	TRBV6-1	TGTGCCAGCAGTGAATCCCGGGCCTCAATAGCTTTCTTT	CASSESRASIAFF
TRBJ2-1	-	large	11	TRBV19	TGTGCCAGTAGGCTCAACAATGAGCAGTTCTTC	CASRLNNEQFF
TRBJ2-3	TRBD2	-	16	TRBV9	TGTGCCAGCAGCGTAGGCTCTAGCGGCAGCACAGATACGCAGTATTTT	CASSVGSSGSTDTQYF
TRBJ1-5	-	-	12	TRBV28	TGTGCCACCTGGACGGGCAATCAGCCCCAGCATTTT	CATWTGNQPQHF
TRBJ2-7	-	once	18	TRBV7-8	TGTGCCAGCAGCTTATCTACAGGTCGTTCGCTTTATCCTTACGAGCAGTACTTC	CASSLSTGRSLYPYEQYF
TRBJ1-1	-	-	14	TRBV18	TGTGCCAGCTCACCACCGAATGGGAACACTGAAGCTTTCTTT	CASSPPNGNTEAFF
TRBJ2-2	TRBD2	-	15	TRBV11-2	TGTGCCAGCAGCTTAGCGGGGGGGAACACCGGGGAGCTGTTTTTT	CASSLAGGNTGELFF